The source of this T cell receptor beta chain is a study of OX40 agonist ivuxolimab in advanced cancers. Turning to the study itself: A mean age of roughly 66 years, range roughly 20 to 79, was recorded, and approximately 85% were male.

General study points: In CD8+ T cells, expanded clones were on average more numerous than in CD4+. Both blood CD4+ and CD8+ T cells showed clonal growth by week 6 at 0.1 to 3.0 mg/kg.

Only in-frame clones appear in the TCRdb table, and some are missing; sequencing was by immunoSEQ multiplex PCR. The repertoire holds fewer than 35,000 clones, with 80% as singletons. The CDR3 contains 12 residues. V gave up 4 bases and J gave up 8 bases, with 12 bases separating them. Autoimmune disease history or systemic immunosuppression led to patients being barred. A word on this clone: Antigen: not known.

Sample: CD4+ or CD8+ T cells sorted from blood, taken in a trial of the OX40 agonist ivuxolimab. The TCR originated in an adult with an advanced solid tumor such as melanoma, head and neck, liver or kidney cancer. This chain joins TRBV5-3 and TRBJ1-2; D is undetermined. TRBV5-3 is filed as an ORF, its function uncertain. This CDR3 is CARSLEADGYTF. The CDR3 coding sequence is TGTGCCAGAAGCCTGGAAGCCGACGGCTACACCTTC.